Sequencing of this TCR beta chain was carried out in a study of T cell responses to AZD1222 COVID-19 vaccine (dated by TCRdb to the early 2020s). The study in broad terms: AZD1222 recipients whose second dose came at about 4 weeks and those whose second dose came at about 12 weeks were combined into one group, since spike-specific TCR depth and breadth did not differ between the two schedules. A total of approximately 240 trial participants underwent TCR sequencing, of whom nearly 210 received two doses of AZD1222 and 26 received two doses of the MenACWY control vaccine. Trial participants were enrolled by age into 18-55, 56-69 and 70-plus year subgroups, with approximately 150, 28 and 58 TCR-sequenced participants respectively. The full study reports these points: Because no samples from the day 14 peak response were available, repertoires could be characterized only after the peak T cell response. Reportedly, close to half of the unique spike-specific TCRs recognized epitopes lying outside the regions that are mutated in the B.1.351 and B.1.1.7 variants. The vaccine-associated CD4 TCRs covered the entire spike protein, and the dominant responses fell in regions 160-218 and 743-854. A significant rise in spike-specific TCR breadth and depth was observed after two AZD1222 doses relative to day 0 and relative to MenACWY recipients. Participants were mostly white British and included more females than males, and it was suggested by the authors that clonal diversity may have been underestimated. The 56-69-year group was small, and its depth increase did not reach significance, likely because of low power. Only a handful of AZD1222 recipients were SARS-CoV-2 seropositive at baseline, limiting conclusions about previously exposed vaccinees.

This specimen's time point label, per the study, means: baseline before first vaccination. Vaccinee samples came from UK trials COV001 and COV002, including a single-blind randomized controlled phase 2/3 trial of AZD1222 (ChAdOx1 nCoV-19) in healthy adults. For TCRbeta chain sequencing, PBMC samples were collected from trial participants at day 0 and at day 28 after the second dose. The CDR3 regions of human TCRbeta chains were subjected to immunosequencing. The authors' analysis ran thus. TCRs in the repertoires were matched against a reference library of SARS-CoV-2-specific TCRs that had been generated with the MIRA antigen-specificity platform. Breadth was defined as the fraction of unique TCRs that were SARS-CoV-2-associated, and depth was defined as the fraction of total T cells that were SARS-CoV-2-associated. Using the MIRA data, each spike-specific TCR was mapped to the spike region that the TCR reacts to and placed in a CD4 or CD8 class. Log10-transformed breadth and depth values were compared by one-way ANOVA with Sidak's multiple comparisons tests. TCRdb provides this immuneACCESS table in a form limited to in-frame rearrangements. Some clones are lacking; in checked studies, under half of them reflect an unresolved V gene, and why the rest are absent is not known. V and J calls and clone size come straight from that table; D and trimming were deduced from the DNA. This sample lists 120,000 to 150,000 clones; around 92% were detected once. Of the sample, 2.5% to 3% falls within the top ten clones.

V is trimmed back by 5 bases and J by 0 bases, and the junction contains 6 bases that no gene match accounts for. The cysteine opens and the phenylalanine closes a CDR3 of 16 amino acids. Here the CDR3 DNA is all that survives: 48 bases in frame from base 1. Per the germline V gene, MNHEY is the CDR1 and SVGEGT is the CDR2. In regard to this clone: No cognate antigen has been identified for it. No much larger clone is present one base from it, and per-base qualities are unavailable.

The chain couples TRBV6-2 or TRBV6-3 to TRBJ1-4; 7 nucleotides in the junction match TRBD1. The sequence derives from an adult in good health. Sample: peripheral blood, taken on day 0 of AZD1222 vaccination. The nucleotide sequence reads TGTGCCAGCAGTCGTCGAACAGGGGCAACTAATGAAAAACTGTTTTTT. Translated, this is CASSRRTGATNEKLFF.